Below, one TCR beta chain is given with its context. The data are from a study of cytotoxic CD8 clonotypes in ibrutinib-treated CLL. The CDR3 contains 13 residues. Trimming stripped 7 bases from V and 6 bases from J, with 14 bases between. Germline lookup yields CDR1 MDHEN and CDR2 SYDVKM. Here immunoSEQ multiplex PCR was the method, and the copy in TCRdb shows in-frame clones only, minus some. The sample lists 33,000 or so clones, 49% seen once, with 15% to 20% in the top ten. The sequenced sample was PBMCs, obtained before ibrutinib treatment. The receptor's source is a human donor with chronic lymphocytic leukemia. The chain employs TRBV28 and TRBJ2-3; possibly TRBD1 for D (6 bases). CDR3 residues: CASTLGATDTQYF. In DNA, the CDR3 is TGTGCCAGCACCCTGGGGGCTACGGATACGCAGTATTTT.